The 18 T cell receptor beta chains presented below share a single source sample, sequenced in a study of T cell changes during pregnancy in multiple sclerosis. Clones were sequenced by immunoSEQ multiplex PCR, and TCRdb holds only the in-frame ones, with some missing. Here the sample spans approximately 84,000 clones, roughly 94% being singletons. Sequencing used peripheral blood, obtained in the second trimester of pregnancy. These receptors were taken from a female donor in good health, enrolled as a control in a pregnancy study.

The chain has TRBV13 and TRBJ2-3; TRBD2 matches at 10 bases. V dropped 5 bases and J dropped 0; count of bases not matched to a gene: 5. The CDR3 extends over 16 amino acids. Looked up from germline, CDR1 is PRHDT and CDR2 is FYEKMQ (reference sequence). CDR3 in amino acids: CASSPGTSASTDTQYF. The CDR3 coding sequence is TGTGCCAGCAGCCCCGGGACTAGCGCCAGCACAGATACGCAGTATTTT.

This clone appeared once. This rearrangement joins TRBV6-5 to TRBJ1-1; perhaps TRBD1 as D (5 bases). The CDR3 runs to 15 residues. Germline-derived CDR1 and CDR2 are MNHEY and SVGAGI. Trimming shortened V by 7 bases and J by 1 base, and 16 bases separated the two germline ends. CDR3: CASTNGGTGNTEAFF. CDR3 sequence (DNA): TGTGCCAGCACCAACGGGGGGACCGGGAACACTGAAGCTTTCTTT.

The chain combines TRBV5-1 with TRBJ2-3, with TRBD2 matching over 11 bases. Germline V gene lookup returns CDR1 SGHRS and CDR2 YFSETQ. The CDR3 totals 15 residues. J was trimmed by 3 bases and V by 3 bases; bases with no gene match: 3. Here the CDR3 DNA reads TGCGCCAGCAGCTATCTAGCGGGAGGTACAGATACGCAGTATTTT. This codes for CASSYLAGGTDTQYF. The whole variable domain, remainder taken from reference TRBV5-1 and TRBJ2-3, is KAGVTQTPRYLIKTRGQQVTLSCSPISGHRSVSWYQQTPGQGLQFLFEYFSETQRNKGNFPGRFSGRQFSNSRSEMNVSTLELGDSALYLCASSYLAGGTDTQYFGPGTRLTVL.

The rearrangement joins TRBV6-1 to TRBJ1-4, with D uncertain. The germline CDR1 and CDR2 sequences are MNHNS and SASEGT. With 1 base removed from V and 4 bases from J, the gap between germline ends came to 16 bases. This CDR3 has 17 amino acids. CDR3 nucleotide sequence: TGTGCCAGCAGTGAAGGTCATCCGGTTGCGATTAATGAAAAACTGTTTTTT. Its protein product is CASSEGHPVAINEKLFF.

V is TRBV19 and J is TRBJ2-1, with 10 bases that match TRBD2. Germline V gives CDR1 LNHDA, CDR2 SQIVND (reference sequence). The CDR3 length is 15 residues. The V segment lost 7 bases and the J segment 2 bases; nucleotides outside the gene matches: 5. The CDR3: CASTPGLATYNEQFF. For the CDR3, the DNA is TGTGCCAGTACCCCGGGACTAGCGACCTACAATGAGCAGTTCTTC.

V is TRBV15 and J is TRBJ2-7; 8 nucleotides line up with TRBD2. The ends lost 1 base at V and 6 bases at J; junction bases unmatched: 5. The CDR3 consists of 14 residues. Per the germline V gene, CDR1 is LNHNV and CDR2 is YYDKDF (reference sequence). CDR3 in DNA: TGTGCCACCAGCAGAGGCCTAGCGGGCCGCGAGCAGTACTTC. Translation gives CATSRGLAGREQYF. Supplemented by reference TRBV15 and TRBJ2-7, the full variable domain reads DAMVIQNPRYQVTQFGKPVTLSCSQTLNHNVMYWYQQKSSQAPKLLFHYYDKDFNNEADTPDNFQSRRPNTSFCFLDIRSPGLGDTAMYLCATSRGLAGREQYFGPGTRLTVT.

J is TRBJ2-5 and V is TRBV7-2; D uncertain. Looked up from germline, CDR1 is SGHTA and CDR2 is FQGNSA. Trimming pared 3 bases from V and 3 bases from J, leaving 14 bases between. This CDR3 is 15 amino acids long. The chain's CDR3 is CASSFGRPPKETQYF. CDR3 DNA: TGTGCCAGCAGCTTCGGCAGGCCACCTAAAGAGACCCAGTACTTC.

This sequence joins TRBV7-2 and TRBJ2-5; no clear D gene. The length of the CDR3 is 15 residues. Trimming left V 0 bases short and J 4 bases short, with 12 bases between. Germline V lookup: CDR1 SGHTA, CDR2 FQGNSA. The CDR3 region is CASSLALSLSETQYF. The CDR3 coding sequence is TGTGCCAGCAGCTTAGCGCTAAGTTTATCAGAGACCCAGTACTTC.

The rearrangement uses TRBV27 and TRBJ2-7, with TRBD2 matching 8 bases. In germline, CDR1 is MNHEY, CDR2 SMNVEV (reference sequence). The CDR3 loop spans 17 amino acids. The V segment lost 6 bases and the J segment 5 bases; nucleotides outside the gene matches: 18. The CDR3 loop reads CASRQRVGGRSFHEQYF. The CDR3 DNA sequence: TGTGCCAGCAGACAAAGGGTGGGCGGGAGGTCCTTCCACGAGCAGTACTTC.

The chain carries TRBV2 and TRBJ1-2; TRBD1 matches at 10 bases. CDR3 length equals 15 residues. V dropped 5 bases and J dropped 5; count of bases not matched to a gene: 8. The germline CDR1 and CDR2 sequences are SNHLY and FYNNEI. CDR3 residues: CASSPTGGKGYGYTF. CDR3 DNA sequence: TGTGCCAGCAGTCCGACAGGGGGCAAAGGGTATGGCTACACCTTC.

On this clone: Different DNA sequences within this sample yield the same CDR3. The genes are TRBV5-6 and TRBJ1-5; D gene unclear. Germline CDR1 SGHDT, CDR2 YYEEEE. The CDR3 length is 15 residues. V was shortened by 0 bases and J by 0 bases, with 7 bases between the two germline ends. In nucleotides, the CDR3 is TGTGCCAGCAGCTTGGCCGGGGATAGCAATCAGCCCCAGCATTTT. It encodes CASSLAGDSNQPQHF.

The gene calls are TRBV5-5 and TRBJ2-7; 12 nucleotides align to TRBD2. The CDR3 has 17 amino acids. In germline, CDR1 is SGHKS, CDR2 YYEKEE (reference sequence). V lost 4 bases to trimming and J lost 1 base; unmatched junction nucleotides: 9. CDR3 amino acids: CASSPTSGSVVSYEQYF. CDR3 bases: TGTGCCAGCAGCCCGACTAGCGGGAGCGTGGTTTCCTACGAGCAGTACTTC.

The table lists this clone with a count of one. The V gene is TRBV27, the J gene TRBJ2-2, with D perhaps matching TRBD2 (5 bases). V lost 10 bases, J lost 4 bases, and 13 bases lay in between. In germline, CDR1 is MNHEY, CDR2 SMNVEV (reference sequence). This CDR3 is built from 13 residues. The CDR3 DNA reads as TGTGCCACGGGATCGACGGGCACCGGGGAGCTGTTTTTT. Protein: CATGSTGTGELFF.

This rearrangement joins TRBV7-2 to TRBJ2-7; 11 nucleotides align to TRBD2. The CDR3 is made up of 17 amino acids. The junction had 7 bases not matched to a gene; V was cut back by 1 base and J by 2 bases. Per germline, CDR1 SGHTA and CDR2 FQGNSA. CDR3 in amino acids: CASSLVSLAGAPYEQYF. CDR3 in DNA: TGTGCCAGCAGCTTAGTTTCACTAGCGGGAGCGCCCTACGAGCAGTACTTC.

The chain joins TRBV19 to TRBJ2-2; 7 bases agree with TRBD2. Germline CDR1 is LNHDA and CDR2 is SQIVND (reference sequence). The CDR3 is made up of 14 amino acids. V trimming: 6 bases; J trimming: 6 bases; junction bases outside the gene matches: 7. This CDR3 reads CASSTLGGAGELFF. For the CDR3, the DNA is TGTGCCAGTAGCACCTTGGGGGGGGCCGGGGAGCTGTTTTTT.

V and J are TRBV18 and TRBJ2-5; 14 nucleotides align to TRBD2. Germline CDR1 reads KGHSH; CDR2 reads LQKENI. The CDR3 is made up of 15 amino acids. The V gene end was trimmed by 6 bases and the J gene end by 4 bases; junction bases not matched to a gene: 4. Written as DNA, the CDR3 is TGTGCCAGCTCGGGACTAGCGGGAGTTGGAGAGACCCAGTACTTC. Translating it yields CASSGLAGVGETQYF.

The V and J genes are TRBV9 and TRBJ2-7, with 11 bases that match TRBD2. This CDR3 spans 14 amino acids. V shed 5 bases and J 5 bases; nucleotides not matched to a gene: 6. Germline V CDR1 and CDR2: SGDLS, YYNGEE. CDR3: CASRYSGRENEQYF. CDR3 nucleotide sequence: TGTGCCAGCAGGTATAGCGGGAGGGAGAACGAGCAGTACTTC.

The V gene is TRBV28, the J gene TRBJ2-3; tentative D call: TRBD2 (6 bases). V was cut by 3 bases and J by 4 bases, with 32 bases left in between. The CDR3 sequence is 21 residues long. Germline V gene sequence: CDR1 MDHEN, CDR2 SYDVKM. This CDR3 is CASSFLVLPSIPGDVPDTQYF. The CDR3 nucleotides read TGTGCCAGCAGTTTTTTAGTACTTCCATCCATTCCGGGAGATGTCCCAGATACGCAGTATTTT.